This TCR beta chain was identified in a study of blood T cells in healthy people across ages. Study observations and caveats: More naive CD4+ cells and higher diversity marked long-lived donors relative to aged donors.

The CDR3 extends over 16 amino acids. Germline V gene data show CDR1 as MNHEY and CDR2 as SVGAGI. A minimum of 5 micrograms of total RNA was extracted per sample. Concerning this clonotype: No antigen is known for it. Relative to the germline gene, one junction end is altered; a read error may explain this.

Next came a second PCR, run for about 6 to 12 cycles, which used a sample-barcoded 5' primer along with a J-beta primer mix. TCRdb ran MiXCR on the 5' RACE reads and lists one entry per CDR3 protein. The profile shows roughly 900,000 distinct CDR3 sequences, 29% of them singletons. The rearrangement uses TRBV6-5 and TRBJ1-4; tentatively, D is TRBD1 (6 bases). The source is a woman of 80 years or more in good health. Sequencing input: blood. CDR3 amino acids: CASSRGTRGANEKRFF. The DNA of the CDR3 is TGTGCCAGCAGTCGAGGGACAAGGGGGGCTAATGAAAAACGGTTTTTT.